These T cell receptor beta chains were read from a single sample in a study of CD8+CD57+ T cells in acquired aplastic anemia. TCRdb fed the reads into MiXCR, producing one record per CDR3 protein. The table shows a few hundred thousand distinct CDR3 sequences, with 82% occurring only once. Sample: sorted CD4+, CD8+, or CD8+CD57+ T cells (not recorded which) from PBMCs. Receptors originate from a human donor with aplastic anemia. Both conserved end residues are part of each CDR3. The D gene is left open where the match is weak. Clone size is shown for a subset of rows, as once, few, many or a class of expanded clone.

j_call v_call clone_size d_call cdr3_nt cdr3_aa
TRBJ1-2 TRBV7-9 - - TGTGCCAGCAGCTTGGGGCCAGAAACGCGGTACTCCTTC CASSLGPETRYSF
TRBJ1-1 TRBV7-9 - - - CASSLDLTELFFAFF
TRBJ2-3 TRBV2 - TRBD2 TGTGCCAGCAGCGGGGCGGGGGGTGCCAACACTGAGTATTTC CASSGAGGANTEYF
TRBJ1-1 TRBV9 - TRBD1 TGTGCCAGCAGCGTCAAAGAAGGACAGGGCTGGACTGAAGCTTTCTTT CASSVKEGQGWTEAFF
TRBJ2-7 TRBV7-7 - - TGTGCCAGCAGCATGACAGTGAGCACTGAAGCTTTCTTTTTC CASSMTVSTEAFFF
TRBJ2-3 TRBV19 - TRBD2 TGTGCCAGTAGTTTAGCTAGCGGAGCCTACAATGAGTATTTT CASSLASGAYNEYF
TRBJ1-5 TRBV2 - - TGTGCCAGCAGTGGGGGCAATGAGAAAGAGACCCAGCATTTT CASSGGNEKETQHF
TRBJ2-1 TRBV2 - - TGTGCCAGCAGTGATGGGGGGATGCATGCGGAGGTTTTC CASSDGGMHAEVF
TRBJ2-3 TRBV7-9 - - TGTGCCAGCAGCTTATTAGTAGCACAAGATACGCAGTACTTT CASSLLVAQDTQYF
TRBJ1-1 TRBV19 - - TGTGCCAGTAGTCCCCCGCCAGGTGGGACTGAAGCTTTCTTT CASSPPPGGTEAFF
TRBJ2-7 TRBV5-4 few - TGTGCCAGCAGCGGCCCTGGCCTAGCCTACGAGCAGTACTTC CASSGPGLAYEQYF
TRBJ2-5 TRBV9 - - TGTGCCAGCAGCCCCCGGGGAAACCAAGAGACCCAGTACTTC CASSPRGNQETQYF
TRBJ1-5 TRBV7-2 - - TGTGCCAGCAGCTCAAACGGCCAGGTCCAGCATTTT CASSSNGQVQHF
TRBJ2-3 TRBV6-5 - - TGTGCCAGCAGCCCGGGGGGCGGGTCAGATACGCAGTATTTT CASSPGGGSDTQYF
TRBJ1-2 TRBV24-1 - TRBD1 TGTGCCACCAGTGATGGGGACAGGGGTCGGAGAGCTAACTATGGCTACACCTTC CATSDGDRGRRANYGYTF
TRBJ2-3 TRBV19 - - TGTGCCAGTAGTGGAGGAGGTCATAACACAGATACGCAGTATTTT CASSGGGHNTDTQYF
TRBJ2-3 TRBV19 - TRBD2 TGTGCCAGTAGTTTAGCTAGCGGAGCCTACACTCAGTATTTC CASSLASGAYTQYF
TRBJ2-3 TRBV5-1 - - TGTGCCAGCAGCCTAGCGCAGGACTATGGTACGCAGTATTTT CASSLAQDYGTQYF
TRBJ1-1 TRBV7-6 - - TGTGCCAGCAGCTTAGCCCACGGGGGAAAAGAGACAGAGTTCTTT CASSLAHGGKETEFF
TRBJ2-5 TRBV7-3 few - TGTGCCAGCAGTGCAGGCGGGACTTGGGGAGAGACCCAGTACTTC CASSAGGTWGETQYF
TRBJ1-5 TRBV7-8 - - TGTGCCAGCAGCCAAGCGGGAACTCAGCCCCCGCAGTTT CASSQAGTQPPQF
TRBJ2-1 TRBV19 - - - CASSFPSSADNEQFFF
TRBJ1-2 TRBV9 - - TGCGCCAGCAGAGGAGGTGTGGCAGTTCGCTACACCTTC CASRGGVAVRYTF
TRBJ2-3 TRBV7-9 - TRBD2 TGTGCCAGCAGCTTTGCAGGAAGCGGCGGGAGGCAGGATTTT CASSFAGSGGRQDF
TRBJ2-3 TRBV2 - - TGTGCCAGCAGCCACGAAGGCACAGATACGGTCAAGTATTTT CASSHEGTDTVKYF
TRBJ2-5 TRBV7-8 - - - CASSRAGGEQYVGF
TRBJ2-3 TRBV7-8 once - TGTGCCAGCGGGGTCGGGGCAAAAGATACGGCCTATTTC CASGVGAKDTAYF
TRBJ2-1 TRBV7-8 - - TGTGCCAGCAGCTTAGTTGGGGTCAACGAGCCGCACTTC CASSLVGVNEPHF
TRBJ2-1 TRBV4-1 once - TGCGCCAGCAGCCAAGAAGGTGGAGACAGCTATTACAATGAGCAGTTCTTC CASSQEGGDSYYNEQFF
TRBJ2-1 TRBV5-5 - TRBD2 TGCGCCAGCAGCCATCGCCGAAGCGGGGGGAGCGATGAGCAGTTCTTC CASSHRRSGGSDEQFF
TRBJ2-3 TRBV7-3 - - TGTGCCAGCGGGGACGCGGGAACAGCTGAGAAGTATTTT CASGDAGTAEKYF
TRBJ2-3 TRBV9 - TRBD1 TGTGCCAGCAGCGTAGCGGGACAGAGCACAGCTACGCATTTT CASSVAGQSTATHF
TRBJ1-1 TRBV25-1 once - TGTGCCAGCAGTGAGGAACCCGGGACTGAGGCTTTCTTT CASSEEPGTEAFF
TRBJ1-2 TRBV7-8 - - TGTGCCAGCAGCCAAGAGGATAGATCCCGCAGTACGTTC CASSQEDRSRSTF
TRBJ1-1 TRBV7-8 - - TGTGCCAGCAGCTTAGATCTGGCTCCCGACACTGAGTATTTCTTT CASSLDLAPDTEYFF
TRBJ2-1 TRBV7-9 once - TGTGCCAGCAGCTTAGCGGGTAGCTCCCGGGCCAACATTGAGCAGTTCTTC CASSLAGSSRANIEQFF
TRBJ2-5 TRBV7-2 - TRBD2 TGTGCCAGCAGCTTATCCGGCGGGGGGGTACAAGAGACCCAGTACTTC CASSLSGGGVQETQYF
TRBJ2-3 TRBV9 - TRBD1 TGTGCCAGCAGCTCCGGGACAGGAGCTCCTACGAAGTGTTTT CASSSGTGAPTKCF
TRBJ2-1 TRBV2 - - TGTGCCAGCGGGGAGGGGGGCGGAGATGGTCAGTATGTGGAGTTATTC CASGEGGGDGQYVELF
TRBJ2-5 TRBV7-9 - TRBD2 TGTGCCAGCAGCTCTCCCGTGGGGGGGTTAGAAGAGACCCAGTACTTC CASSSPVGGLEETQYF
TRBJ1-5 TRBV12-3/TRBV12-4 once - TGTGCCAGCCCCTATTCGGGCAATCAGCCCCAGCATTTT CASPYSGNQPQHF
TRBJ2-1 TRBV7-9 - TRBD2 TGTGCCAGCAGCTTATGGGGTAGCGGGGAGCAGTTCTTC CASSLWGSGEQFF
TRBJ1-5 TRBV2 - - TGTGCCAGCAGGGAAGCTTATAGCAATCAGCACCAGCATTTC CASREAYSNQHQHF
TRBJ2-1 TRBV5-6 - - TGTGCCAGTAGTCCCTCAGCTACTTCTTCCAATGAGCAGTTCTTC CASSPSATSSNEQFF
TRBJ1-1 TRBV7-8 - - TGTGCCAGCAGCTTACCGGGGGGTCCCGTTACGCAAGATTTCTTT CASSLPGGPVTQDFF
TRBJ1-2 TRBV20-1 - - TGCAGTGCCGGAGGGGGGAGCTATGGCTACACCTTC CSAGGGSYGYTF
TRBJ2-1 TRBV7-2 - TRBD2 TGTGCCAGCAGCCTGGGTAGCGGGAGCGGAGATACGCAGCAGTTCTTC CASSLGSGSGDTQQFF
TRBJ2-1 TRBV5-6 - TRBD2 TGTGCCACCAGCCCCGTTGCCGGGACTAGCGGGAGTCGGAACTACAATGAGCAGTTCTTC CATSPVAGTSGSRNYNEQFF